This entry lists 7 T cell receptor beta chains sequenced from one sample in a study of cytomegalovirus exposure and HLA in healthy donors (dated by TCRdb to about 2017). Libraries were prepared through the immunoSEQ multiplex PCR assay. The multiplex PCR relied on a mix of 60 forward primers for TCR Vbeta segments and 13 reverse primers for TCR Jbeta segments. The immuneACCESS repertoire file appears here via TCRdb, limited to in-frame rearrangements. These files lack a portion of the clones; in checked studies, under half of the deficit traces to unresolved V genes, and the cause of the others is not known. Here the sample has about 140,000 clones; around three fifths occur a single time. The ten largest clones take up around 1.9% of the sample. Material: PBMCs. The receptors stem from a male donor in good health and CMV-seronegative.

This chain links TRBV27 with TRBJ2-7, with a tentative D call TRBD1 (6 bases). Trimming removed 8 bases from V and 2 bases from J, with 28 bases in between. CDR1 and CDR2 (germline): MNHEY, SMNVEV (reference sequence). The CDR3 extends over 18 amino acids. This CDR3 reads CASSTRDKFVLAPYEQYF. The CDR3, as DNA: TGTGCCAGCTCCACCCGGGACAAGTTTGTTTTAGCCCCCTACGAGCAGTACTTC.

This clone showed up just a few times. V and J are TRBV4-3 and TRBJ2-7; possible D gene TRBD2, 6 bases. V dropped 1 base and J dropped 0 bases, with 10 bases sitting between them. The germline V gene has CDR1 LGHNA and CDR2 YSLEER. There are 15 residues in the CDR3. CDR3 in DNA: TGCGCCAGCAGCCAAGGTAGCGGAAGCTCCTACGAGCAGTACTTC. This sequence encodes CASSQGSGSSYEQYF.

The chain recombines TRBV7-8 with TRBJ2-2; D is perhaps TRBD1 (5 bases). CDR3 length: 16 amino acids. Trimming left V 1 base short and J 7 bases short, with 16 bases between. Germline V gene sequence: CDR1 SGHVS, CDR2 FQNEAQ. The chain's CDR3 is CASSLVWGANGGELFF. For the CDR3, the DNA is TGTGCCAGCAGCTTAGTGTGGGGCGCCAATGGCGGGGAGCTGTTTTTT. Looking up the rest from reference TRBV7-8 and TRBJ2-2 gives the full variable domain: GAGVSQSPRYKVAKRGQDVALRCDPISGHVSLFWYQQALGQGPEFLTYFQNEAQLDKSGLPSDRFFAERPEGSVSTLKIQRTQQEDSAVYLCASSLVWGANGGELFFGEGSRLTVL.

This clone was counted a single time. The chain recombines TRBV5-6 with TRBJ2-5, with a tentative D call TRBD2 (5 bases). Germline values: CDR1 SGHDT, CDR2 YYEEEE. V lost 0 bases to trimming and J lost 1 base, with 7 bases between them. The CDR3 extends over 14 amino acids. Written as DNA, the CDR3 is TGTGCCAGCAGCTTGGTTGAGGGCCAAGAGACCCAGTACTTC. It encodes CASSLVEGQETQYF. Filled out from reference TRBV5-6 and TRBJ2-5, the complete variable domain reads DAGVTQSPTHLIKTRGQQVTLRCSPKSGHDTVSWYQQALGQGPQFIFQYYEEEERQRGNFPDRFSGHQFPNYSSELNVNALLLGDSALYLCASSLVEGQETQYFGPGTRLLVL.

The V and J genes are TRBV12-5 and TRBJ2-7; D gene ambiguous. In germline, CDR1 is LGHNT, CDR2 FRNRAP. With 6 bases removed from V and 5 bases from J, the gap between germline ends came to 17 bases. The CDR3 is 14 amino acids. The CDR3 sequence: CASGGPMVGNEQYF. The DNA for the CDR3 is TGTGCTAGTGGGGGCCCCATGGTGGGCAACGAGCAGTACTTC.

The chain's CDR3 is CASSFPGGVANGNQYF. CDR3 DNA sequence: TGCGCCAGCAGCTTCCCCGGGGGGGTTGCCAATGGGAACCAGTACTTC. The J gene is TRBJ2-5, the V gene TRBV5-1; 8 bases agree with TRBD2. The CDR3 covers 16 residues. Germline CDR1 and CDR2: SGHRS and YFSETQ. The V gene end was trimmed by 2 bases and the J gene end by 10 bases; junction bases not matched to a gene: 16.

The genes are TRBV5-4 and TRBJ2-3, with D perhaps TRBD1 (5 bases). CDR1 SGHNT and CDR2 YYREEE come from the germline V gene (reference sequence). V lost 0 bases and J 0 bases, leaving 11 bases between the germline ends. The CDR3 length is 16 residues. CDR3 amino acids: CASSLGGALSTDTQYF. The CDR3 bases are TGTGCCAGCAGCTTGGGTGGGGCCCTAAGCACAGATACGCAGTATTTT.